This T cell receptor beta chain was retrieved from a study of cytomegalovirus exposure and HLA in healthy donors. The CDR3 spans 14 residues. V trimming: 5 bases; J trimming: 6 bases; junction bases outside the gene matches: 4. Germline CDR1 reads LNHDA; CDR2 reads SQIVND (reference sequence). It was with 60 Vbeta and 13 Jbeta primers that the PCR ran. Sequencing used immunoSEQ multiplex PCR; TCRdb keeps in-frame clones, though not all of them. This sample has around 130,000 clones, with about two thirds found just once. The chain couples TRBV19 to TRBJ1-5, with 10 bases aligning to TRBD1. The sequencing sample was made of PBMCs. This TCR was recovered from a man in his forties or fifties in good health and CMV-seropositive. Written as DNA, the CDR3 is TGTGCCAGTAGTCTGGGACAGGGGCCTCAGCCCCAGCATTTT. Translation gives CASSLGQGPQPQHF.